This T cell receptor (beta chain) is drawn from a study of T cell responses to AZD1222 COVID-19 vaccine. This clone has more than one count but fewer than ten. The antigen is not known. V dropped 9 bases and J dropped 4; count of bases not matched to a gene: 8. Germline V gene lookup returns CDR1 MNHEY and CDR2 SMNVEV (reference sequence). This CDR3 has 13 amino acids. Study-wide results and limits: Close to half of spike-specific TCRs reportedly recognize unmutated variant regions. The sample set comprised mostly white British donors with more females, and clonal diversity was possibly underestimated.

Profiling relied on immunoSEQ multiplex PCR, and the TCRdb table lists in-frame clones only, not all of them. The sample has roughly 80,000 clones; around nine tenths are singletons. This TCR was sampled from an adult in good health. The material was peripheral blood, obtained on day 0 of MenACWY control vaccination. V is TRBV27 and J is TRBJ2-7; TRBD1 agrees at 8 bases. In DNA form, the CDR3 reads TGTGCCAGTAGGGACAGGAGATCTTACGAGCAGTACTTC. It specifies CASRDRRSYEQYF.